Included here is one T cell receptor (beta chain) sequence, with context. Its antigen is not yet known. No much larger clonotype is one base removed from it; base qualities were not supplied. The data were obtained in a study of T cells in Graves' hyperthyroidism and ophthalmopathy (dated by TCRdb to the late 2010s). Looking at the study overall: Peripheral blood was sampled at the time of initial diagnosis, prior to any treatment. To identify TCR V-J signatures that set the groups apart, the researchers used a discovery cohort of about a hundred patients, made up of around 42 with Graves' ophthalmopathy and some 60 with stable Graves' hyperthyroidism. Whether ophthalmopathy could be predicted prospectively was tested in an independent validation cohort made up of under 20 hyperthyroidism patients plus 17 patients who later progressed to ophthalmopathy. For training and testing, the approximately 97 patients in the discovery cohort were randomly divided in a 7:3 ratio. The study also compared thyroid tissue and blood T-cell repertoires from a handful of Graves' hyperthyroidism patients. After sampling, hyperthyroidism patients received methimazole starting at 30 mg daily, and ophthalmopathy patients received high-dose intravenous methylprednisolone. The paper describes TCR Vbeta CDR3 sequencing of about 140 peripheral blood samples, made up of 40 to 45 ophthalmopathy patients, roughly 75 hyperthyroidism patients and 17 progressor patients.

Hyperthyroidism patients were aged 18 to 65 years and newly diagnosed, with disease duration of less than 2 months. Exclusion was applied to patients with uncontrolled infections, other autoimmune diseases, pregnancy or lactation. Diagnoses were established on the basis of clinical symptoms, serum thyroxine and TRAb, thyroid ultrasound, and orbital computed tomography. Blood from progressor patients was collected at the time of first diagnosis with hyperthyroidism, before any ophthalmopathy symptoms had appeared. PBMCs were isolated from more than 9 ml of fresh peripheral blood by Ficoll-Paque density gradient centrifugation. Progressor patients were initially diagnosed with Graves' hyperthyroidism and developed ophthalmopathy during follow-up. Trizol reagent was used to extract total RNA, and RNA quality was then checked on an Agilent 2100 Bioanalyzer. TCR beta CDR3 regions were amplified from RNA transcripts. The first round of RT-PCR for the TCR CDR3 was performed with the HTBI primer set and the Qiagen OneStep RT-PCR kit. A second multiplex PCR round built the libraries, followed by size selection and purification. The libraries were sequenced on an Illumina HiSeq2000 using paired-end 100 bp reads. In the source study's methods: SOAPnuke was used to process the raw data, removing reads that contained adapters or uncalled bases, had a mean Phred below 15, or lacked an exact match to the constant primer or identifier. High-quality paired reads were merged with COPE v1.2.5, and unique nucleotide sequences were defined as clonotypes. Clonotypes were aligned to IMGT TRBV, TRBD and TRBJ reference segments using MiTCR v1.1. Only V-J combinations with frequency above 0.0001, covering roughly 99% of repertoires, were analysed. The TCS score was defined as F50 (clonal expansion) divided by E x V (chaos), with BLOSUM62-based TCRdist calculated between CDR3 peptides within each V-J. Welch's t-statistics and random forest reduced 514 V-J features to 10 to 15, which were used in a naive Bayes classifier (R e1071). TCRdb handled the public reads itself, with Q25 trimming in fastp and clone calling in MiXCR, and kept productive beta chains. Rows with one shared CDR3 protein collapse into an entry with the most common genes and DNA. TCRdb, rather than the study authors, made the V and J calls. Counted in this sample were under 300,000 distinct CDR3 sequences; more than 14% of them appeared once. The ten largest account for about 14% of the sample.

The paper's findings and limits, for the study overall: In validation, the model predicted progression to ophthalmopathy a median of about 5.9 months before onset, with 65% to 71% sensitivity and 72.22% specificity. A model built on a 13 V-J signature distinguished ophthalmopathy from stable hyperthyroidism, reaching roughly 88% sensitivity and around 81% specificity in cross-validation and 80%/75% in testing. Most expanded thyroid clonotypes (frequency above 0.001) were also detected in blood, a finding suggesting that blood repertoires may reflect thyroid immune responses. No statistical method was used to fix the sample size in advance, and group allocation was not hidden from the investigators.

V and J are truncated by 8 bases and 4 bases respectively, leaving an intervening sequence of 6 bases. CDR1 and CDR2 were assigned from the germline V gene as MNHNS and SASEGT. The CDR3, from cysteine to phenylalanine, totals 11 residues. Only the CDR3 DNA is retained, 33 bases long and in frame from the first base. The V and J segments used are TRBV6-1 and TRBJ1-5; TRBD1 is a weak D gene call, 5 bases matching. Material for sequencing was blood. This clonotype was sampled from a woman aged 35 to 49 with Graves' hyperthyroidism that later progressed to Graves' ophthalmopathy. Read as DNA, the sequence is TGTGCCAGCGGGGGGAATCAGCCCCAGCATTTT. Its coded protein is CASGGNQPQHF.